This entry lists 24 T cell receptor beta chains sequenced from one sample in a study of control samples from healthy donors and cancer patients. Clones were sequenced by immunoSEQ multiplex PCR, and TCRdb holds only the in-frame ones, with some missing. In the table there are roughly 160,000 clones, about 91% of which are singletons. The sequenced material came from blood. The receptors originated from a woman under 40 in good health.

V usage is TRBV7-2 and J usage is TRBJ2-7; TRBD2 matches at 12 bases. Germline CDR1 is SGHTA and CDR2 is FQGNSA. The CDR3 length is 14 residues. The trim removed 5 bases at V and 6 bases at J, leaving 5 bases unmatched. The CDR3, as DNA: TGTGCCAGCAGCCCTCAACTAGCGGGAGGCGAGCAGTACTTC. The encoded protein is CASSPQLAGGEQYF.

The chain recombines TRBV7-9 with TRBJ1-2; the D gene is possibly TRBD1 (6 bases). CDR1 SEHNR and CDR2 FQNEAQ come from the germline V gene (reference sequence). This CDR3 has 14 amino acids. V was pared by 5 bases and J by 1 base, with 11 bases between. CDR3 DNA sequence: TGTGCCAGCAGCGAGACAGGTTTTAACTATGGCTACACCTTC. This translates into CASSETGFNYGYTF.

The V gene is TRBV7-9, the J gene TRBJ2-3, with D possibly being TRBD1 (8 bases). This CDR3 comprises 14 residues. Germline CDR1 reads SEHNR; CDR2 reads FQNEAQ (reference sequence). Trimming took off 3 bases at V and 5 bases at J, with 12 bases between the two ends. The DNA for the CDR3 is TGTGCCAGCAGCTTTACAGGGGGGGAAGATACGCAGTATTTT. Residues: CASSFTGGEDTQYF.

This chain links TRBV15 with TRBJ1-5; TRBD1 matches at 10 bases. The CDR3 totals 13 residues. CDR1 and CDR2 (germline): LNHNV, YYDKDF (reference sequence). J gave up 8 bases and V 8 bases, and 6 bases lay outside the gene matches. CDR3 DNA sequence: TGTGCCACCTCTCGGGACAGGGGAAAGCCCCAGCATTTT. Its translation is CATSRDRGKPQHF.

The chain is built from TRBV4-1 and TRBJ2-1; 9 nucleotides agree with TRBD1. The germline V gene has CDR1 MGHRA and CDR2 YSYEKL. CDR3 length: 15 amino acids. The V gene end was trimmed by 6 bases and the J gene end by 4 bases; junction bases not matched to a gene: 7. The CDR3 spells CASRRTGELYNEQFF. The CDR3 DNA sequence: TGCGCCAGCAGGCGGACAGGGGAACTGTACAATGAGCAGTTCTTC.

The chain couples TRBV11-3 to TRBJ1-5; unclear D gene. Germline CDR1 is SGHNT and CDR2 is YENEEA. V was cut by 2 bases and J by 9 bases, with 14 bases left in between. The CDR3 runs to 14 residues. The CDR3 region is CASSLPGVFGPQHF. CDR3 DNA: TGTGCCAGCAGCTTACCTGGGGTCTTTGGGCCCCAGCATTTT.

This chain joins TRBV5-1 and TRBJ1-3, with TRBD1 matching 8 bases. The V gene end was trimmed by 4 bases and the J gene end by 2 bases; junction bases not matched to a gene: 5. The CDR3 extends over 15 amino acids. Germline-derived CDR1 and CDR2 are SGHRS and YFSETQ. DNA for the CDR3: TGCGCCAGCAGCCCACGGACAGGGACTGGAAACACCATATATTTT. Protein: CASSPRTGTGNTIYF.

This clone was seen more than once but under ten times. The DNA for the CDR3 is TGTGCCAGCAGCCCCTTTAACGGCTATGGCTACACCTTC. Translating it yields CASSPFNGYGYTF. J is TRBJ1-2 and V is TRBV5-6; D is ambiguous. V lost 4 bases to trimming and J lost 4 bases, with 11 bases between them. The CDR3 contains 13 residues. The germline V gene has CDR1 SGHDT and CDR2 YYEEEE.

This clone showed up just once. The genes are TRBV5-1 and TRBJ2-1; D call uncertain. V was clipped by 3 bases and J by 4 bases, with 5 bases between them. The CDR3 is made up of 12 amino acids. CDR1 is SGHRS and CDR2 is YFSETQ in the germline V gene. The CDR3 region has the DNA TGCGCCAGCAGCTCCGAGTACAATGAGCAGTTCTTC. This codes for CASSSEYNEQFF.

This chain uses TRBV4-1 with TRBJ2-7, with a weak D call TRBD2 (7 bases). The germline V and J ends were trimmed by 1 base and 5 bases, with 21 bases remaining between them. The length of the CDR3 is 17 residues. Germline V CDR1 and CDR2: MGHRA, YSYEKL. The CDR3 nucleotides read TGCGCCAGCAGCCAAGCTTCTTGTAGGGGGGGGGCCCACGAGCAGTACGTC. It encodes CASSQASCRGGAHEQYV.

Here the CDR3 reads CASSEGHSGYTF. The CDR3 DNA follows: TGTGCCAGCAGCGAGGGACACTCCGGCTACACCTTC. The chain joins TRBV5-4 to TRBJ1-2; D may be TRBD1 (6 bases). Trimming stripped 4 bases from V and 8 bases from J, with 12 bases between. The CDR3 has 12 amino acids. CDR1 is SGHNT, CDR2 YYREEE, per germline (reference sequence).

This clone was seen just once. The V and J genes are TRBV11-3 and TRBJ2-6; D is unresolved. Looked up from germline, CDR1 is SGHNT and CDR2 is YENEEA. This CDR3 has 20 amino acids. Trimming pared 0 bases from V and 0 bases from J, leaving 18 bases between. The CDR3 DNA is TGTGCCAGCAGCTTAGAAAAAATGAGGCCTCGAACCTCTGGGGCCAACGTCCTGACTTTC. The encoded protein is CASSLEKMRPRTSGANVLTF.

V usage is TRBV7-2 and J usage is TRBJ2-1, with D uncertain. Looked up from germline, CDR1 is SGHTA and CDR2 is FQGNSA. The V end lost 4 bases, the J end lost 15 bases, and 7 bases lay between the germline ends. The CDR3 is made up of 9 amino acids. CDR3 protein: CASSYNGFF. CDR3 nucleotides: TGTGCCAGCAGCTACAACGGGTTCTTC.

This rearrangement joins TRBV7-8 to TRBJ1-2; TRBD1 aligns across 8 bases. Per germline, CDR1 SGHVS and CDR2 FQNEAQ. With V trimmed by 8 bases and J by 1 base, 9 bases remained unmatched. This CDR3 is built from 15 residues. The CDR3 sequence is CASLERTGNNYGYTF. In DNA form, the CDR3 reads TGTGCCAGCCTCGAGAGGACAGGGAATAACTATGGCTACACCTTC.

As regards this clone: Other DNA sequences in this sample translate to the same CDR3. The V gene is TRBV28, the J gene TRBJ2-5; D is ambiguous. Germline V gives CDR1 MDHEN, CDR2 SYDVKM. There are 11 residues in the CDR3. V was cut by 2 bases and J by 5 bases, with 3 bases left in between. The CDR3 loop is CASSLQETQYF. DNA for the CDR3: TGTGCCAGCAGTTTACAGGAGACCCAGTACTTC.

The rearrangement uses TRBV25-1 and TRBJ1-2, with 9 bases identical to TRBD1. Germline-derived CDR1 and CDR2 are MGHDK and SYGVNS. With 8 bases clipped from V and 4 bases from J, the junction kept 11 bases outside the gene matches. The CDR3 sequence is 15 residues long. CDR3 protein: CASSPGQGNGYGYTF. The DNA of the CDR3 is TGTGCCAGCTCTCCTGGACAGGGGAATGGCTATGGCTACACCTTC.

This chain joins TRBV11-2 and TRBJ1-1; D gene uncertain. This CDR3 spans 13 amino acids. V was pared by 6 bases and J by 1 base, with 9 bases between. Germline assignment: CDR1 SGHAT and CDR2 FQNNGV. DNA of the CDR3: TGTGCCAGCAGTTTCCTAGCGAACACTGAAGCTTTCTTT. This translates into CASSFLANTEAFF. Using reference TRBV11-2 and TRBJ1-1 for the parts outside the CDR3, the full variable domain is EAGVAQSPRYKIIEKRQSVAFWCNPISGHATLYWYQQILGQGPKLLIQFQNNGVVDDSQLPKDRFSAERLKGVDSTLKIQPAKLEDSAVYLCASSFLANTEAFFGQGTRLTVV.

The J gene is TRBJ1-1, the V gene TRBV2; 9 nucleotides agree with TRBD1. Germline CDR1 SNHLY, CDR2 FYNNEI. J gave up 8 bases and V 1 base, and 2 bases lay outside the gene matches. CDR3 length: 13 amino acids. This chain's CDR3 is CASSEGTGAEAFF. Here the CDR3 DNA reads TGTGCCAGCAGTGAAGGGACAGGGGCGGAAGCTTTCTTT. Looking up the rest from reference TRBV2 and TRBJ1-1 gives the full variable domain: EPEVTQTPSHQVTQMGQEVILRCVPISNHLYFYWYRQILGQKVEFLVSFYNNEISEKSEIFDDQFSVERPDGSNFTLKIRSTKLEDSAMYFCASSEGTGAEAFFGQGTRLTVV.

The chain links TRBV30 to TRBJ1-2, with D unresolved. Germline V CDR1 and CDR2: GTSNPN, SVGIG (reference sequence). This CDR3 has 11 amino acids. V lost 1 base and J 5 bases, leaving 5 bases between the germline ends. CDR3 sequence: CAWSGSYGYTF. The CDR3 DNA is TGTGCCTGGAGTGGATCGTATGGCTACACCTTC.

This chain uses TRBV24-1 with TRBJ1-2; no firm D call. The CDR3 has 16 residues. Germline loops: CDR1 KGHDR, CDR2 SFDVKD. V lost 7 bases and J lost 1, with 18 bases in between. CDR3 nucleotides: TGTGCCACCAGCTCTAGTGCAGGAGGCGATAACTATGGCTACACCTTC. As protein: CATSSSAGGDNYGYTF.

The chain employs TRBV28 and TRBJ2-7; 10 nucleotides line up with TRBD1. CDR3 length: 15 amino acids. Germline values: CDR1 MDHEN, CDR2 SYDVKM. The J segment lost 3 bases and the V segment lost 5 bases, leaving 7 bases of the junction unmatched. CDR3: CASSPSGQGNYEQYF. The CDR3 nucleotides read TGTGCCAGCAGTCCATCGGGACAGGGGAACTACGAGCAGTACTTC.

CDR3 protein: CASSQRVTGEQFF. In nucleotides, the CDR3 is TGCGCCAGCAGCCAACGTGTCACGGGGGAGCAGTTCTTC. The genes are TRBV4-1 and TRBJ2-1, with D perhaps matching TRBD2 (5 bases). Germline V CDR1 and CDR2: MGHRA, YSYEKL. The germline V and J ends were trimmed by 2 bases and 10 bases, with 12 bases remaining between them. This CDR3 comprises 13 residues.

The rearrangement uses TRBV4-2 and TRBJ1-2, with no clear D. CDR3 length equals 14 residues. The germline CDR1 and CDR2 sequences are LGHNA and YNFKEQ. The V gene lost 0 bases and the J gene lost 5 bases, with 10 bases spanning the gap. The CDR3 sequence is CASSQDPGPYGYTF. CDR3 nucleotides: TGTGCCAGCAGCCAAGATCCAGGACCATATGGCTACACCTTC.

J is TRBJ2-7 and V is TRBV11-3; D uncertain. CDR1 and CDR2 from the germline V gene are SGHNT and YENEEA. The CDR3 loop spans 12 amino acids. V was clipped by 5 bases and J by 5 bases, with 10 bases between them. CDR3 region: CASSGRLNEQYF. DNA for the CDR3: TGTGCCAGCAGCGGGCGCCTGAACGAGCAGTACTTC. The complete variable domain, with remaining parts taken from reference TRBV11-3 and TRBJ2-7, reads EAGVVQSPRYKIIEKKQPVAFWCNPISGHNTLYWYLQNLGQGPELLIRYENEEAVDDSQLPKDRFSAERLKGVDSTLKIQPAELGDSAVYLCASSGRLNEQYFGPGTRLTVT.